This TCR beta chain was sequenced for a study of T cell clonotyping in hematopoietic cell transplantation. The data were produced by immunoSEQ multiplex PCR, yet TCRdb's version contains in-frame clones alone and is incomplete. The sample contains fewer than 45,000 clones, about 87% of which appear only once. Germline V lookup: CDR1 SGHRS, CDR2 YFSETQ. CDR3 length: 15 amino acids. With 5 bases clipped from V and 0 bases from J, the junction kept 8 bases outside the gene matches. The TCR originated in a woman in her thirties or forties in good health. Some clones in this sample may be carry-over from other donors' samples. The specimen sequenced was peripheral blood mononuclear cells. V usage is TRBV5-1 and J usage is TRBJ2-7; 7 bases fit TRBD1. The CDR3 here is CASRSGTVDSYEQYF. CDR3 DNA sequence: TGCGCCAGCAGATCCGGGACAGTCGACTCCTACGAGCAGTACTTC.